The rows below give T cell receptor beta chains drawn from one sample of a study of shared clonotypes between healthy human individuals. TCRdb's copy holds only in-frame clones and misses some; the assay was immunoSEQ multiplex PCR. The sample yields about 2,200,000 clones, more than 85% seen once. The sample consisted of naive CD8+ T cells from PBMCs. All receptors come from a man younger than 35 in good health. Some clones in this sample may be carry-over from other donors' samples. Both conserved end residues are part of each CDR3. Fields, in order: clone size, D gene, J gene, V gene, CDR3 protein, CDR3 DNA. A D gene is named only where the DNA matches it firmly. Clone size is not always given. Where it is, it says once, few, many or a class for expanded clones.

-	-	TRBJ2-1	TRBV7-3	CASSLTVFPNNEQFF	TGTGCCAGCAGCTTAACGGTCTTCCCCAACAATGAGCAGTTCTTC
-	TRBD2	TRBJ2-2	TRBV9	CASSVGRGRLNTGELFF	TGTGCCAGCAGCGTGGGTCGCGGGAGGCTGAACACCGGGGAGCTGTTTTTT
once	-	TRBJ2-7	TRBV4-1	CASQNADGFSEQYF	TGCGCCAGCCAAAACGCGGACGGATTCTCCGAGCAGTACTTC
-	TRBD1	TRBJ2-1	TRBV9	CASSSAGQGREYEQFF	TGTGCCAGCAGCTCTGCGGGACAGGGGAGGGAATACGAGCAGTTCTTC
once	-	TRBJ2-3	TRBV30	CAWSSGTDTQYF	TGTGCCTGGAGTTCCGGCACAGATACGCAGTATTTT
-	-	TRBJ1-4	TRBV7-9	CASSSRQTLFNEKLFF	TGTGCCAGCAGCTCGCGACAGACGCTCTTTAATGAAAAACTGTTTTTT
-	-	TRBJ1-1	TRBV28	CASSRTGREAFF	TGTGCCAGCAGCCGGACGGGGAGGGAAGCTTTCTTT
-	-	TRBJ1-1	TRBV6-5	CASSSLGGSDTEAFF	TGTGCCAGCAGTTCCCTTGGGGGTTCGGACACTGAAGCTTTCTTT
-	-	TRBJ2-2	TRBV29-1	CSVNLGGTGELFF	TGCAGCGTTAACCTAGGGGGGACCGGGGAGCTGTTTTTT
-	-	TRBJ1-1	TRBV9	CASSVGGDTEAFF	TGTGCCAGCAGCGTGGGCGGGGACACTGAAGCTTTCTTT
many	-	TRBJ1-1	TRBV19	CASSIGGNTEAFF	TGTGCCAGTAGTATAGGGGGGAACACTGAAGCTTTCTTT
-	TRBD2	TRBJ2-1	TRBV13	CASSPPGGRADEQFF	TGTGCCAGCAGCCCCCCTGGCGGGAGAGCCGATGAGCAGTTCTTC
-	-	TRBJ2-7	TRBV29-1	CSGQGISYEQYF	TGCAGCGGGCAGGGGATCTCCTACGAGCAGTACTTC
-	TRBD1	TRBJ1-1	TRBV11-2	CASSSDRTILEAFF	TGTGCCAGCAGCTCGGACAGGACTATACTTGAAGCTTTCTTT
-	-	TRBJ1-1	TRBV7-9	CASSQSPGGGVIWTEAFF	TGTGCCAGCAGCCAGTCCCCCGGGGGCGGGGTAATTTGGACTGAAGCTTTCTTT
once	-	TRBJ2-1	TRBV18	CASSPTLLGSYNEQFF	TGTGCCAGCTCACCAACCCTGCTGGGCTCCTACAATGAGCAGTTCTTC
-	-	TRBJ2-1	TRBV28	CASSYTRGQFF	TGTGCCAGCAGCTACACGAGGGGGCAGTTCTTC
-	-	TRBJ2-1	TRBV11-2	CASSEKASVRYNEQFF	TGTGCCAGCAGCGAGAAGGCCAGCGTCCGCTACAATGAGCAGTTCTTC
-	-	TRBJ1-1	TRBV5-1	CASSLWADTEAFF	TGCGCCAGCAGCTTGTGGGCGGACACTGAAGCTTTCTTT
-	TRBD1	TRBJ2-7	TRBV5-1	CASSLARGLAYEQYF	TGCGCCAGCAGCTTGGCCAGGGGGCTCGCCTACGAGCAGTACTTC
few	-	TRBJ1-5	TRBV28	CASSREESSQPQHF	TGTGCCAGCAGTAGAGAGGAGTCCAGTCAGCCCCAGCATTTT
-	-	TRBJ2-2	TRBV28	CASRVQGETGELFF	TGTGCCAGCAGAGTCCAAGGGGAAACCGGGGAGCTGTTTTTT
-	TRBD2	TRBJ2-3	TRBV7-9	CASSQLRAGSRYF	TGTGCCAGCAGCCAACTGAGAGCGGGGTCCCGGTATTTT
-	-	TRBJ2-7	TRBV28	CASSSGEQYF	TGTGCCAGCAGTTCCGGCGAGCAGTACTTC
once	-	TRBJ2-1	TRBV5-4	CASSLGEDEQFF	TGTGCCAGCAGCTTGGGCGAAGATGAGCAGTTCTTC
-	TRBD2	TRBJ2-5	TRBV27	CASSLTSGRPSGTQYF	TGTGCCAGCAGTTTAACTAGCGGGAGGCCCTCCGGGACCCAGTACTTC
-	TRBD2	TRBJ2-3	TRBV30	CAWSKAGVGDTQYF	TGTGCCTGGAGTAAAGCGGGAGTTGGAGATACGCAGTATTTT
once	TRBD1	TRBJ1-3	TRBV29-1	CSVAVGQGKNTIYF	TGCAGCGTTGCAGTGGGACAGGGGAAAAACACCATATATTTT
once	TRBD2	TRBJ2-7	TRBV10-1	CASSPVRTSGSYEQYF	TGCGCCAGCAGTCCGGTTCGGACTAGCGGGAGCTACGAGCAGTACTTC
once	TRBD1	TRBJ2-3	TRBV5-1	CASHLWGQDTDTQYF	TGCGCCAGCCACCTTTGGGGACAGGACACAGATACGCAGTATTTT
-	-	TRBJ1-5	TRBV5-6	CASSLVTESQPQHF	TGTGCCAGCAGCTTGGTTACGGAATCTCAGCCCCAGCATTTT
-	-	TRBJ2-2	TRBV19	CASSLHRGDTGELFF	TGTGCCAGTAGTCTACACCGCGGGGACACCGGGGAGCTGTTTTTT
-	-	TRBJ2-1	TRBV7-3	CASSPRPGTYSYNEQFF	TGTGCCAGCAGCCCACGTCCCGGGACTTACTCCTACAATGAGCAGTTCTTC
-	-	TRBJ1-1	TRBV9	CASRAEGRTEAFF	TGTGCCAGCAGGGCTGAGGGCCGGACTGAAGCTTTCTTT
-	-	TRBJ2-7	TRBV27	CASSPTPPYEQYF	TGTGCCAGCAGTCCTACCCCGCCCTACGAGCAGTACTTC
-	TRBD1	TRBJ1-1	TRBV5-1	CASSWTGPNTEAFF	TGCGCCAGCTCGTGGACAGGGCCGAACACTGAAGCTTTCTTT
-	TRBD2	TRBJ2-1	TRBV11-1	CASSLLTSGPAHEQFF	TGTGCCAGCAGCTTACTGACTAGCGGACCCGCCCATGAGCAGTTCTTC
-	-	TRBJ1-1	TRBV4-3	CASSSRGQVVGRAFF	TGCGCCAGCAGCTCGAGGGGTCAGGTAGTAGGGCGAGCTTTCTTT
-	-	TRBJ1-1	TRBV28	CASSLGLNTEAFF	TGTGCCAGCAGTTTAGGTTTGAACACTGAAGCTTTCTTT
once	-	TRBJ1-2	TRBV9	CASSLAGPGSPNYGYTF	TGTGCCAGCAGCCTAGCGGGACCGGGTTCCCCTAACTATGGCTACACCTTC
-	-	TRBJ2-6	TRBV21-1	CASRRPLQQSRANVLTF	TGTGCCAGCAGAAGGCCTCTACAACAAAGTCGGGCCAACGTCCTGACTTTC
-	-	TRBJ1-1	TRBV6-5	CASFLLGTEAFF	TGTGCCAGCTTTCTTCTTGGCACTGAAGCTTTCTTT
-	TRBD2	TRBJ2-7	TRBV7-2	CASSLYLAGTLRSYEQYF	TGTGCCAGCAGCTTATACCTAGCGGGAACGCTCCGCTCCTACGAGCAGTACTTC
-	-	TRBJ2-7	TRBV27	CATWSRGDGYEQYF	TGTGCCACGTGGTCTAGGGGAGATGGCTACGAGCAGTACTTC
-	-	TRBJ2-3	TRBV2	CASREDYEDTQYF	TGTGCCAGCAGGGAGGACTATGAAGATACGCAGTATTTT
-	-	TRBJ1-1	TRBV10-3	CAISPGLYTEAFF	TGTGCCATCAGTCCCGGCTTGTACACTGAAGCTTTCTTT
once	-	TRBJ2-1	TRBV1	CTSSQDEDGHGIGEQFF	TGCACCAGCAGCCAAGATGAGGACGGCCACGGCATCGGTGAGCAGTTCTTC
-	-	TRBJ2-7	TRBV5-1	CASSLSAGGHEQYF	TGCGCCAGCAGCTTGTCGGCAGGGGGGCACGAGCAGTACTTC
-	TRBD1	TRBJ1-4	TRBV7-9	CASSLQDRGGGKLFF	TGTGCCAGCAGCTTACAAGACAGGGGTGGTGGAAAACTGTTTTTT
-	-	TRBJ1-1	TRBV7-3	CASSLGQNTEAFF	TGTGCCAGCAGCTTGGGACAGAACACTGAAGCTTTCTTT
-	-	TRBJ2-7	TRBV19	CASSIVGVADEQYF	TGTGCCAGTAGTATAGTTGGGGTAGCGGACGAGCAGTACTTC